This T cell receptor beta chain was identified during a study of T cell responses to AZD1222 COVID-19 vaccine. Broader study findings: Baseline testing showed seropositivity in only a handful of AZD1222 recipients.

Germline V CDR1 and CDR2: MGHRA, YSYEKL. Trimming took 2 bases from V and 0 from J; bases not matched to a gene: 3. CDR3 length equals 16 residues. Points on this clone: Its antigen is unknown.

Measured with immunoSEQ multiplex PCR; TCRdb has only the in-frame clones, and not every one. The sample holds nearly 100,000 clones, 70% to 90% seen once. The sample here was peripheral blood, taken on day 0 of AZD1222 vaccination. The receptor was derived from an adult in good health. The rearrangement links TRBV4-1 to TRBJ1-2; 10 bases align to TRBD1. The CDR3 is CASSQIGQGANYGYTF. The CDR3 region has the DNA TGCGCCAGCAGCCAAATAGGACAGGGGGCTAACTATGGCTACACCTTC.